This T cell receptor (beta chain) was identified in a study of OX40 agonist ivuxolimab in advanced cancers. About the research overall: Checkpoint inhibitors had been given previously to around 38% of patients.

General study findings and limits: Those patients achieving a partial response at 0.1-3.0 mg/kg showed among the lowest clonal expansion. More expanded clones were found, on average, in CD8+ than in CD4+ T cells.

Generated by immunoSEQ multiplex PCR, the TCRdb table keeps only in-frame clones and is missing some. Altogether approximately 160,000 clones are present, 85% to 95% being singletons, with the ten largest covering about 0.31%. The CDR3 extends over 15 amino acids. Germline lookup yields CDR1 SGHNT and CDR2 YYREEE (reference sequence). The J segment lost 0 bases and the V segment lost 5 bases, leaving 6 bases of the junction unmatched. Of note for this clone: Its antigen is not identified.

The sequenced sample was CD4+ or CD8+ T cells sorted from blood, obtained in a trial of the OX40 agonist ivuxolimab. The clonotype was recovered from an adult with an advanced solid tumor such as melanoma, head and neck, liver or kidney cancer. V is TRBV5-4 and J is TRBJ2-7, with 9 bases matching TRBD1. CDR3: CASRQDRGSSYEQYF. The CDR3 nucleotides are TGTGCCAGCAGGCAGGACAGGGGTTCCTCCTACGAGCAGTACTTC.